This T cell receptor beta chain was obtained from a study of vaccination and CD4 T cells after COVID-19 (dated by TCRdb to the early 2020s). Concerning the study at large: SARS-CoV-2 positivity had been established in the convalescent patients by nasal swab PCR, and mild disease was recorded in eight to ten of these patients and severe disease in one. Three convalescent patients were sampled both early after vaccination (day 14) and late after vaccination (days 161 to 241). The spike-specific CD4+ TCR repertoire was compared before and after mRNA vaccination in approximately ten COVID-19 convalescent patients and a handful of infection-naive healthy vaccine recipients. The convalescent cohort comprised six males and four females, including two Hispanic individuals, seven Caucasians, two Asians and one multiracial person. Post-vaccine blood samples were obtained a median of approximately 74 days after the second vaccine dose, with a range of roughly 13 to 250 days. The cultures were stimulated with overlapping spike peptide pools from SARS-CoV-2 and from the common cold coronaviruses HCoV-NL63, HCoV-OC43 and HCoV-229E. As controls, cultures received a CEFX viral epitope pool (the positive control), an HIV-1 Nef peptide pool (the negative control), or no peptide at all. Two doses of either the Pfizer-BioNTech BNT162b2 vaccine (n=8) or the Moderna mRNA-1273 vaccine (n=2) were administered to participants. Post-COVID blood samples were collected from convalescent patients a median of around 100 days after diagnosis, with a range of roughly 30 to 161 days. Paper-wide results and their limitations: Only a relatively small number of convalescent patients were included in the study, and early timepoints following natural infection were not analyzed. Among convalescent patients, a median about 87% of the SARS-CoV-2-reactive clones seen after vaccination appeared only after vaccination, which suggests priming specific to the vaccine. Of the vaccine-specific clones in convalescent patients, 304 of 307, or nearly all, reacted only to SARS-CoV-2 spike and did not cross-react with common cold coronaviruses. The median count of SARS-CoV-2-reactive clonotypes went up from around 20 after infection to about 40 after vaccination, although the change was not significant.

The intended sense of this specimen's time point label: late sampling 161 to 241 days after vaccination in a few convalescent patients. Sample treatment or condition, as interpreted from the label and publication: roughly ten-day PBMC culture with coronavirus spike peptide pools or control peptides (ViraFEST assay). The study used the ViraFEST assay, which expanded antigen-specific T cells with peptide pools and then identified expanded clonotypes by TCR sequencing. The convalescent patients' positive SARS-CoV-2 PCR tests were from March to December 2020, which was before the Alpha, Beta and Delta variants emerged in the United States. Each well held 2.1 million or so PBMCs cultured in IMDM containing about 5% human AB serum and approximately 9.8 IU/ml IL-2, with approximately 9.2 ug/ml peptide pools added. Half of the culture medium was replaced with fresh IL-2-containing medium on days 3 and 7. CD4+ T cells were isolated after roughly 10 days of culture through negative selection using the EasySep CD4+ T cell isolation kit. PBMCs were separated from whole blood using Ficoll-Paque Plus gradient centrifugation and then either used fresh or cryopreserved at -140C. Triplicate wells were generally used for each culture condition.

The receptor library was made with PCR. At the Johns Hopkins FTIC core, DNA from the cultured CD4+ T cells underwent TCR sequencing with the Oncomine TCR Beta short-read assay. Genomic DNA was extracted from the cultured CD4+ T cells with the QIAamp micro DNA kit. The Oncomine TCR Beta libraries from cultured CD4+ T cells were pooled using unique dual indexes and then sequenced on an Illumina iSeq 100. The original methods were these. Non-productive sequences were removed, and CDR3s that did not start with C, did not end with F or W, or were shorter than 7 amino acids were discarded. Antigen-specific clonotypes were identified using the MANAFEST web application through comparison of peptide-stimulated wells with reference and other culture wells. To be called positive, a clone needed an FDR below 0.05, an odds ratio above 5, and a productive frequency above 0.1% in at least two of three replicate wells. A clonotype was classed as cross-reactive if the clonotype showed significant expansion both in SARS-CoV-2 spike wells and in at least one common cold coronavirus spike condition. Similarity between CDR3 sequences was evaluated in R version 3.6.1 using Levenshtein distances (stringdist) and unrooted phylogenetic trees (ape). Clones were called with MiXCR by TCRdb after fastp trimmed the public reads at Q25, and only in-frame beta chains were retained. Every distinct CDR3 protein forms one entry, paired with its most common genes and DNA. What appears here as the V and J calls and clone size reflects TCRdb's work, not the paper's. This sample comprises over 20,000 distinct CDR3 sequences, more than 25% of them detected only once. Just over 3% of the sample is taken by the ten largest.

On this clonotype itself: The clone's antigen remains unknown. No much larger clone is present one base from it, and per-base qualities are unavailable.

At the junction V is shortened by 6 bases and J by 6 bases, with 15 bases in between. CDR1 and CDR2 are drawn from the germline V gene (reference sequence): DFQATT, SNEGSKA. Reading from cysteine to phenylalanine, the CDR3 counts 13 amino acids. Of all the DNA, just the CDR3 is kept, 39 bases in frame from base 1. This sequence originates from a human donor who had recovered from COVID-19. The source material was CD4+ T cells from blood, cultured in vitro, sampled about 7 months after SARS-CoV-2 vaccination. The chain is encoded by TRBV20-1 joined to TRBJ1-5; TRBD1 is possibly the D segment (5 matching bases). CDR3 region: CSALGGVRQPQHF. The DNA sequence is given as TGCAGTGCCCTGGGGGGGGTTCGTCAGCCCCAGCATTTT.